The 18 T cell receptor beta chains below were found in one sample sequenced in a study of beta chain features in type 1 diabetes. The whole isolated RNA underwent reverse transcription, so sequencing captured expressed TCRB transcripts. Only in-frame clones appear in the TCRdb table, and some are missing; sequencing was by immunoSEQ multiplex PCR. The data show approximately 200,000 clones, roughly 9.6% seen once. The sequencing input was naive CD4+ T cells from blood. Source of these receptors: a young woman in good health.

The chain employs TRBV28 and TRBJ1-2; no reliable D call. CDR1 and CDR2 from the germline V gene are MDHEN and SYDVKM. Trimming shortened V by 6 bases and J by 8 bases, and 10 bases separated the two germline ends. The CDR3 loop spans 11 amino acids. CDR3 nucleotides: TGTGCCAGCAGCGAGGGTCGGGGCTACACCTTC. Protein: CASSEGRGYTF.

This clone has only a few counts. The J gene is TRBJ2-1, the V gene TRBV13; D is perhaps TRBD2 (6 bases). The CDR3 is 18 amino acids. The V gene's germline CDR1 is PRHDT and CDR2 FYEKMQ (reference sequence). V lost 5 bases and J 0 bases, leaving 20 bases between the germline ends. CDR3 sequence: CASSPSSQRVSSYNEQFF. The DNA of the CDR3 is TGTGCCAGCAGCCCCTCGAGTCAGCGGGTTAGCTCCTACAATGAGCAGTTCTTC.

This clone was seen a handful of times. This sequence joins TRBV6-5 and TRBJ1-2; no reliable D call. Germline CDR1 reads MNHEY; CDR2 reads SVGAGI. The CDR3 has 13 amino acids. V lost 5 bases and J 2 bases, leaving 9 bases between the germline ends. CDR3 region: CASSGERNYGYTF. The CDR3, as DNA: TGTGCCAGCAGTGGAGAAAGAAACTATGGCTACACCTTC.

The CDR3 reads CAWSPDRVDYGYTF. The CDR3 DNA reads as TGTGCCTGGAGTCCCGACAGGGTAGACTATGGCTACACCTTC. The V gene is TRBV30, the J gene TRBJ1-2, with TRBD1 identical over 7 bases. CDR1 and CDR2 (germline): GTSNPN, SVGIG (reference sequence). V lost 2 bases and J lost 3; bases outside the gene matches: 6. This CDR3 is 14 amino acids long.

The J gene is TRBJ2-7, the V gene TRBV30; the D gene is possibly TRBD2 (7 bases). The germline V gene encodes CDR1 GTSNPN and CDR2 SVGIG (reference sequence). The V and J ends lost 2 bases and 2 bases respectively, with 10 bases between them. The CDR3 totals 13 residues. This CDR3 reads CAWSFGGPYEQYF. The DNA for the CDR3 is TGTGCCTGGAGTTTCGGGGGGCCCTACGAGCAGTACTTC.

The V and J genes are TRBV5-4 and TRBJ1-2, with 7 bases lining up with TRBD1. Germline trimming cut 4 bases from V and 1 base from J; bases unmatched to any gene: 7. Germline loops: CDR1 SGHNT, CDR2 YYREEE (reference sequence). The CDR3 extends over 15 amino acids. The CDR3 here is CASSLTGTVNYGYTF. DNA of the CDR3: TGTGCCAGCAGCCTCACCGGGACAGTTAACTATGGCTACACCTTC.

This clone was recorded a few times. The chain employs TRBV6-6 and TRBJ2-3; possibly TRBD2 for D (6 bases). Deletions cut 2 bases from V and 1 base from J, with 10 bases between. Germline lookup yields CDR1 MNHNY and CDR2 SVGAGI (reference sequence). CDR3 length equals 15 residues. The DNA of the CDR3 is TGTGCCAGCAGTTACCTCCAGCGGGGCACAGATACGCAGTATTTT. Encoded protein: CASSYLQRGTDTQYF.

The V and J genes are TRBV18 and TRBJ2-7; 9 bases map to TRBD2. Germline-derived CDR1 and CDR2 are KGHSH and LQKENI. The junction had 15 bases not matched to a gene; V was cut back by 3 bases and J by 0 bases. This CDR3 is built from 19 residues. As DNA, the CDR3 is TGTGCCAGCTCACCTCGGGGCGGGAGGGCCCTCGTATTCTCCTACGAGCAGTACTTC. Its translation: CASSPRGGRALVFSYEQYF.

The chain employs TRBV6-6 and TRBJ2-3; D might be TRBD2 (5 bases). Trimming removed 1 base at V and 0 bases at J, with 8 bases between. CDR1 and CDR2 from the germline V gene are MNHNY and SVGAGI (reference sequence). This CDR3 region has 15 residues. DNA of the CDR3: TGTGCCAGCAGTTACTTCGGGGAAAGCACAGATACGCAGTATTTT. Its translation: CASSYFGESTDTQYF.

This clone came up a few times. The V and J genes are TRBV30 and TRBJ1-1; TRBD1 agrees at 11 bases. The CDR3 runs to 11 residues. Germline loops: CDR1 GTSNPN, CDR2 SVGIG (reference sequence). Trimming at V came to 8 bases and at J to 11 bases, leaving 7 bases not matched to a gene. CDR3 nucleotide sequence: TGTGCCGGACAGGGGGCAGGTGAGGCTTTCTTT. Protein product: CAGQGAGEAFF. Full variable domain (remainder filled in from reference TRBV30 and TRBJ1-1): SQTIHQWPATLVQPVGSPLSLECTVEGTSNPNLYWYRQAAGRGLQLLFYSVGIGQISSEVPQNLSASRPQDRQFILSSKKLLLSDSGFYLCAGQGAGEAFFGQGTRLTVV.

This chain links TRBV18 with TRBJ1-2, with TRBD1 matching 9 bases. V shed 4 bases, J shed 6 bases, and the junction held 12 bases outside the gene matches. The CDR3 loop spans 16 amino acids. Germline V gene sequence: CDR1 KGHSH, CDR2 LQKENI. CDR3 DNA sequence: TGTGCCAGCTCACAAAACAGGGGGCGGAGCTTACATGGCTACACCTTC. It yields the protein CASSQNRGRSLHGYTF.

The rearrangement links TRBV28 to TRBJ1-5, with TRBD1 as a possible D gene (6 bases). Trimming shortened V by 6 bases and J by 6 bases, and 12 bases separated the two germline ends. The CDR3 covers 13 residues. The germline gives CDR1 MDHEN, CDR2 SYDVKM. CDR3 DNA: TGTGCCAGCAGCAACAGGGTAGGTCAGCCCCAGCATTTT. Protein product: CASSNRVGQPQHF.

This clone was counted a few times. The CDR3 loop reads CSDRTANTEAFF. DNA for the CDR3: TGCAGCGATAGAACAGCGAACACTGAAGCTTTCTTT. The gene calls are TRBV29-1 and TRBJ1-1; D not certain. CDR1 is SQVTM, CDR2 ANQGSEA, per germline. V gave up 7 bases and J gave up 1 base, with 10 bases separating them. The CDR3 has 12 residues.

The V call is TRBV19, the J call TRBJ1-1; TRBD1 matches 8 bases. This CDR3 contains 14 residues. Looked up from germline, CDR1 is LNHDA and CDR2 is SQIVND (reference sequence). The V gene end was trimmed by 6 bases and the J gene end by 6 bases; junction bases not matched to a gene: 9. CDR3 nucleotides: TGTGCCAGTAGAGCAGGGGGCGCTTTCCCTGAAGCTTTCTTT. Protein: CASRAGGAFPEAFF.

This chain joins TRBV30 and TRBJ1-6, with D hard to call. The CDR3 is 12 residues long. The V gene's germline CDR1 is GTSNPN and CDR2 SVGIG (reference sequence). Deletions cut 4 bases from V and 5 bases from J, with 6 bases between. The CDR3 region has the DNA TGTGCCTGGAACAGAGATAATTCACCCCTCCACTTT. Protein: CAWNRDNSPLHF.

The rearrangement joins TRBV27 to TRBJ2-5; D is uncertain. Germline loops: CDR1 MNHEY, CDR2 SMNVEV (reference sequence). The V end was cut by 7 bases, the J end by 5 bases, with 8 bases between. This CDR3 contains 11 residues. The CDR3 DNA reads TGTGCCAGCAATAACCGGGAGACCCAGTACTTC. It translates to CASNNRETQYF.

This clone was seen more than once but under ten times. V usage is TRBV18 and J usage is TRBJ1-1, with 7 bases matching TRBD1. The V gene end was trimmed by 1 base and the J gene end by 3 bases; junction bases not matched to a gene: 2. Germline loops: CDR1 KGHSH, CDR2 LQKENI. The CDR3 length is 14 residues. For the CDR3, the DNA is TGTGCCAGCTCACCACTAACAGGGGACACTGAAGCTTTCTTT. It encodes CASSPLTGDTEAFF.

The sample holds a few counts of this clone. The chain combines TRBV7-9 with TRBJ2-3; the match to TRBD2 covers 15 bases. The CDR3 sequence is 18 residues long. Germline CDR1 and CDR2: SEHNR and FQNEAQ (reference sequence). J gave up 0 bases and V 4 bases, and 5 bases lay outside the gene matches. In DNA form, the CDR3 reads TGTGCCAGCAGCTCATGGACTAGCGGGGGGGCTAGCACAGATACGCAGTATTTT. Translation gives CASSSWTSGGASTDTQYF.